This T cell receptor beta chain was sequenced in a study of shared clonotypes between healthy human individuals. Worth noting for this clone: As yet, its antigen is unknown.

Study results and limitations: Expectations were that clonotype sharing among donors would be affected by sequencing depth.

Clones were sequenced by immunoSEQ multiplex PCR, and TCRdb holds only the in-frame ones, with some missing. This sample has 2 million or so clones, with 90% to 95% found just once. The sequence was collected from a man younger than 35 in good health. The sequenced sample consisted of naive CD4+ T cells sorted from blood. The sample's subset: CD45RA+ positively selected.

The CDR3 here is CASRRGTKQAYEQYF. The CDR3 DNA reads TGTGCCAGCAGGAGAGGGACTAAACAAGCCTACGAGCAGTACTTC. V usage is TRBV6-5 and J usage is TRBJ2-7; 7 bases line up with TRBD2. The V gene end was trimmed by 6 bases and the J gene end by 2 bases; junction bases not matched to a gene: 10. Germline V gives CDR1 MNHEY, CDR2 SVGAGI. The CDR3 consists of 15 residues.